Given below is one T cell receptor (beta chain) in context. Its target is not known. TCRdb's copy holds only in-frame clones and misses some; the assay was immunoSEQ multiplex PCR. The data contain about 180,000 clones, around 85% of them singletons. This record comes from a study of Ad26.COV2.S vaccination and SARS-CoV-2 variants. The germline CDR1 and CDR2 sequences are SGHNT and YENEEA. This CDR3 has 14 amino acids. V lost 5 bases, J lost 0 bases, and 1 base stayed unmatched. The study's findings and limits: Total T cell responses may have been underestimated by the TCR breadth and depth analyses.

Material: peripheral blood, obtained after recovery from COVID-19. The chain is built from TRBV11-3 and TRBJ2-3; TRBD2 matches 8 bases. The TCR was taken from a human donor who had recovered from COVID-19. The CDR3 here is CASSRGGSTDTQYF. The CDR3 DNA reads as TGTGCCAGCAGCCGGGGGGGTAGCACAGATACGCAGTATTTT.